A single sample gave rise to the 20 T cell receptor beta chains below, sequenced in a study of early T cells in non-severe SARS-CoV-2 infection. TCRdb re-analysed the 5' RACE reads in MiXCR, keeping a single row per CDR3 protein. The data contain about 100,000 distinct CDR3 sequences, 13% of them singletons. Sequenced: whole blood. These receptors were taken from an adult who was a healthcare worker with PCR-confirmed SARS-CoV-2 infection or an uninfected control (not recorded which).

The sample holds a few counts of this clonotype. This chain connects TRBV7-9 to TRBJ2-3; D ambiguous. This CDR3 region has 12 residues. Between the trimmed V and J ends, which lost 9 bases and 0 bases, there was a span of 7 bases. Germline V CDR1 and CDR2: SEHNR, FQNEAQ (reference sequence). The CDR3: CASSKSTDTQYF. As DNA, the CDR3 is TGTGCCAGTTCTAAGAGCACAGATACGCAGTATTTT.

The chain has TRBV29-1 and TRBJ2-1; D is undetermined. CDR3 size: 11 residues. The V end lost 4 bases, the J end lost 3 bases, and 4 bases lay between the germline ends. CDR1 and CDR2 from the germline V gene are SQVTM and ANQGSEA. The CDR3 protein is CSVGHYNEQFF. CDR3 sequence (DNA): TGCAGCGTTGGGCACTACAATGAGCAGTTCTTC.

The CDR3 bases are TGTGCCAGCAGTGAAGCGCGCTCCACCCAGTACTTC. It is translated as CASSEARSTQYF. The chain links TRBV2 to TRBJ2-5; D not resolved. Per the germline V gene, CDR1 is SNHLY and CDR2 is FYNNEI. V was shortened by 0 bases and J by 8 bases, with 7 bases between the two germline ends. The CDR3 loop spans 12 amino acids. The complete variable domain, with remaining parts taken from reference TRBV2 and TRBJ2-5, reads EPEVTQTPSHQVTQMGQEVILRCVPISNHLYFYWYRQILGQKVEFLVSFYNNEISEKSEIFDDQFSVERPDGSNFTLKIRSTKLEDSAMYFCASSEARSTQYFGPGTRLLVL.

Ten or more counts support this clonotype. This sequence joins TRBV12-2 and TRBJ1-1. TRBV12-2 constitutes a pseudogene. The CDR3 is made up of 11 amino acids. Here the CDR3 reads CASRLALQAFF. CDR3 DNA: TGTGCAAGTCGCTTAGCGCTGCAAGCTTTCTTT.

This clonotype was seen repeatedly, ten times or more. The chain combines TRBV15 with TRBJ2-1; D is perhaps TRBD2 (7 bases). The CDR3 is 12 residues long. The germline V gene has CDR1 LNHNV and CDR2 YYDKDF (reference sequence). Trimming pared 0 bases from V and 14 bases from J, leaving 11 bases between. The CDR3 coding sequence is TGTGCCACCAGCAGAGATAGGGGGAGGGAGTTCTTC. Its protein product is CATSRDRGREFF.

The chain recombines TRBV5-8 with TRBJ2-7, with D hard to call. Germline V gene lookup returns CDR1 SGHTS and CDR2 YDEGEE. This CDR3 has 13 residues. V lost 1 base and J lost 10, with 15 bases in between. The CDR3 spells CASSLTVSLSQYF. CDR3 coding DNA: TGTGCCAGCAGCTTGACTGTTTCGCTCTCACAGTACTTC.

This clonotype was detected ten times or more. The genes are TRBV4-1 and TRBJ1-4; D gene uncertain. Germline-derived CDR1 and CDR2 are MGHRA and YSYEKL. There are 15 residues in the CDR3. Between the trimmed V and J ends, which lost 4 bases and 8 bases, there was a span of 17 bases. CDR3 residues: CASSRAALGGEKLFF. CDR3 bases: TGCGCCAGCAGCCGGGCCGCCCTCGGCGGGGAAAAACTGTTTTTT.

This chain joins TRBV3-1 and TRBJ1-2, with no clear D. This CDR3 comprises 16 residues. Per germline, CDR1 LGHDT and CDR2 YNNKEL (reference sequence). Trimming removed 2 bases from V and 0 bases from J, with 13 bases in between. CDR3 nucleotides: TGTGCCAGCAGCCAATCTGGCCAGTTGCCTAACTATGGCTACACCTTC. This translates into CASSQSGQLPNYGYTF.

This clonotype was observed many times. The chain has TRBV11-2 and TRBJ1-1; D unresolved. V was cut by 5 bases and J by 1 base, with 8 bases left in between. Germline lookup yields CDR1 SGHAT and CDR2 FQNNGV. The CDR3 loop spans 13 amino acids. DNA of the CDR3: TGTGCCAGCAGCCCAAGACAGAACACTGAAGCTTTCTTT. Translated: CASSPRQNTEAFF.

This clonotype was found a few times. This sequence joins TRBV24-1 and TRBJ1-2, with D unclear. CDR1 KGHDR and CDR2 SFDVKD come from the germline V gene. The CDR3 is made up of 15 amino acids. V was shortened by 0 bases and J by 4 bases, with 11 bases between the two germline ends. This chain's CDR3 is CATSDLIYSFYGYTF. The DNA of the CDR3 is TGTGCCACCAGTGATTTGATCTACAGCTTCTATGGCTACACCTTC.

The table lists this clonotype with a few counts. This chain links TRBV28 with TRBJ1-1; a weak D match, TRBD1 (5 bases). The CDR3 has 14 amino acids. The V and J ends lost 1 base and 7 bases respectively, with 13 bases between them. Germline V CDR1 and CDR2: MDHEN, SYDVKM. Written as DNA, the CDR3 is TGTGCCAGCAGTTTATCTTCCAGGGCAGGTGAAGCTTTCTTT. Encoded protein: CASSLSSRAGEAFF. Drawing the rest from reference TRBV28 and TRBJ1-1, the complete variable domain is DVKVTQSSRYLVKRTGEKVFLECVQDMDHENMFWYRQDPGLGLRLIYFSYDVKMKEKGDIPEGYSVSREKKERFSLILESASTNQTSMYLCASSLSSRAGEAFFGQGTRLTVV.

On this clonotype itself: With a much larger clone just one base away, this may be a read error. The chain links TRBV25-1 to TRBJ1-2; D is uncertain. The CDR3 is 14 amino acids. Germline CDR1 reads MGHDK; CDR2 reads SYGVNS. CDR3 DNA sequence: TGTGCCAGCAGTGAATGGTGGCGGATCTATGGCTACGCCTTC. Translating gives CASSEWWRIYGYAF.

The chain joins TRBV4-1 to TRBJ1-2; 7 bases align to TRBD1. Looked up from germline, CDR1 is MGHRA and CDR2 is YSYEKL. The CDR3 length is 14 residues. Germline trimming cut 0 bases from V and 10 bases from J; bases unmatched to any gene: 8. In DNA form, the CDR3 reads TGCGCCAGCAGCCAAGATCGACAGGGTCTGGACTACACCTTC. Protein sequence: CASSQDRQGLDYTF.

This clonotype has a handful of counts. The chain employs TRBV28 and TRBJ2-2; 7 positions match TRBD2. This CDR3 region has 15 residues. The V and J ends lost 5 bases and 7 bases, in that order; junction bases with no gene match: 10. Germline assignment: CDR1 MDHEN and CDR2 SYDVKM. CDR3 region: CASSPMGREYGELFF. For the CDR3, the DNA is TGTGCCAGCAGTCCCATGGGGAGGGAGTACGGGGAGCTGTTTTTT.

To note about this clonotype: Because the CDR3 is missing its conserved closing phenylalanine or tryptophan, this is likely a read error. The rearrangement joins TRBV6-2 or TRBV6-3 to TRBJ2-3; 8 bases match TRBD2. This CDR3 region has 17 residues. The germline V gene has CDR1 MNHEY and CDR2 SVGEGT. V gave up 0 bases and J gave up 4 bases; unmatched junction bases: 9. The CDR3 loop is CASSYSTRTSMSDTQYS. CDR3 DNA: TGTGCCAGCAGTTACTCGACTAGGACTAGCATGTCAGATACGCAGTATTCT.

This clonotype was detected ten times or more. This chain connects TRBV7-6 to TRBJ2-7; no definite D call. CDR3 length equals 14 residues. V lost 2 bases, J lost 2 bases, and 10 bases lay in between. CDR1 and CDR2 from the germline V gene are SGHVS and FNYEAQ. CDR3 sequence: CASSLTESTYEQYF. The CDR3 DNA follows: TGTGCCAGCAGCTTAACAGAAAGCACCTACGAGCAGTACTTC.

Ten or more counts support this clonotype. This chain uses TRBV20-1 with TRBJ1-6; D unclear. Germline lookup yields CDR1 DFQATT and CDR2 SNEGSKA (reference sequence). V lost 7 bases and J lost 5, with 18 bases in between. This CDR3 region has 15 residues. The CDR3 is CSVRTGFEDNSPLHF. In DNA, the CDR3 is TGCAGTGTCAGGACCGGATTCGAAGATAATTCACCCCTCCACTTT.

The rearrangement uses TRBV4-3 and TRBJ2-5; D call uncertain. The germline V gene has CDR1 LGHNA and CDR2 YSLEER. V was pared by 0 bases and J by 8 bases, with 13 bases between. The CDR3 loop spans 14 amino acids. CDR3 amino acids: CASSQDRSRRTQYF. DNA for the CDR3: TGCGCCAGCAGCCAAGATCGGTCCCGCCGCACCCAGTACTTC.

This clonotype was seen only a few times. The CDR3 here is CASSFGRGDNGYTF. CDR3 in DNA: TGTGCCAGCAGTTTTGGCAGGGGAGATAATGGCTACACCTTC. The chain links TRBV12-3 or TRBV12-4 to TRBJ1-2; TRBD1 might be the D (6 bases). The CDR3 extends over 14 amino acids. Trimming removed 3 bases from V and 6 bases from J, with 14 bases in between.

This clonotype occurred a few times. This chain connects TRBV11-2 to TRBJ2-3; no clear D gene. In germline, CDR1 is SGHAT, CDR2 FQNNGV. The CDR3 runs 14 residues. Trimming shortened V by 0 bases and J by 0 bases, and 4 bases separated the two germline ends. The CDR3 nucleotides are TGTGCCAGCAGCTTAGATCGGAGCACAGATACGCAGTATTTT. Translated: CASSLDRSTDTQYF.